The 25 T cell receptor beta chains in this list originate from one sample, sequenced in a study of CD8 T cells in ankylosing spondylitis (dated by TCRdb to 2017 to 2019). No antigens are known for them. Study-wide findings and limitations: Blood from ankylosing spondylitis patients appeared to be characterized by a TCR beta motif made up of under ten highly homologous amino acid variants.

The library was generated by 5' RACE. TCRdb names Illumina HiSeq 2500 as the instrument used. TCRdb redid the processing of the public reads, applying fastp at Q25 and MiXCR, and retained in-frame beta chains. Rows are unified per CDR3 protein, each entry keeping the most common DNA and genes. This sample comprises 700,000 to 850,000 distinct CDR3 sequences, about 10% of them detected only once. The top ten clonotypes cover roughly 0.51% of the sample. The specimen was blood, either unsorted or a sorted T cell fraction (not recorded which). These receptors all come from a male donor with ankylosing spondylitis.

The V call is TRBV25-1, the J call TRBJ2-5; 11 bases agree with TRBD2. Germline trimming cut 6 bases from V and 4 bases from J; bases unmatched to any gene: 10. CDR1 is MGHDK and CDR2 is SYGVNS in the germline V gene. The CDR3 contains 16 residues. For the CDR3, the DNA is TGTGCCAGCAGCTCGTTTAGCGGGAGGGCAGGAGAGACCCAGTACTTC. Translating it yields CASSSFSGRAGETQYF.

This clonotype was counted many times. V usage is TRBV6-1 and J usage is TRBJ2-4, with 9 bases identical to TRBD1. With 5 bases clipped from V and 5 bases from J, the junction kept 1 base outside the gene matches. Germline V gene sequence: CDR1 MNHNS, CDR2 SASEGT. The CDR3 is 13 amino acids. Written as DNA, the CDR3 is TGTGCCAGCAGTCGGACAGGGGAAAACATTCAGTACTTC. Translation: CASSRTGENIQYF.

The chain recombines TRBV7-2 with TRBJ2-5, with D uncertain. The germline CDR1 and CDR2 sequences are SGHTA and FQGNSA. This CDR3 comprises 15 residues. V was pared by 5 bases and J by 5 bases, with 18 bases between. The CDR3 DNA is TGTGCCAGCAGCCCGATTCGGACGAGAAGGGAGACCCAGTACTTC. Amino acids: CASSPIRTRRETQYF. Variable domain in full (rest from reference TRBV7-2 and TRBJ2-5): GAGVSQSPSNKVTEKGKDVELRCDPISGHTALYWYRQSLGQGLEFLIYFQGNSAPDKSGLPSDRFSAERTGGSVSTLTIQRTQQEDSAVYLCASSPIRTRRETQYFGPGTRLLVL.

The chain couples TRBV11-2 to TRBJ1-1; tentative D call: TRBD1 (6 bases). Germline-derived CDR1 and CDR2 are SGHAT and FQNNGV. The CDR3 has 15 residues. V was cut by 4 bases and J by 1 base, with 13 bases left in between. The CDR3 region is CASSSSDRQNTEAFF. CDR3 sequence (DNA): TGTGCCAGCAGCTCATCTGACAGGCAGAACACTGAAGCTTTCTTT.

This clonotype showed up just a few times. This chain links TRBV4-1 with TRBJ2-3; 7 bases fit TRBD1. V lost 2 bases, J lost 3 bases, and 11 bases stayed unmatched. The CDR3 is 17 residues long. CDR1 and CDR2 from the germline V gene are MGHRA and YSYEKL. The CDR3 coding sequence is TGCGCCAGCAGCCAAAAACACACAGGGGTTCGAACAGATACGCAGTATTTT. Translation: CASSQKHTGVRTDTQYF.

The chain combines TRBV5-1 with TRBJ2-3, with TRBD2 as a possible D gene (6 bases). This CDR3 is built from 14 residues. Germline-derived CDR1 and CDR2 are SGHRS and YFSETQ. The V gene lost 4 bases and the J gene lost 9 bases, with 18 bases spanning the gap. In nucleotides, the CDR3 is TGCGCCAGCAGCGAAGCGGGCCATTCAGGAACGCAGTATTTT. Protein: CASSEAGHSGTQYF.

The V call is TRBV6-1, the J call TRBJ2-7; 8 positions agree with TRBD2. CDR1 is MNHNS and CDR2 is SASEGT in the germline V gene. V lost 4 bases, J lost 1 base, and 6 bases stayed unmatched. The CDR3 spans 15 residues. As DNA, the CDR3 is TGTGCCAGCAGTGCCGTAGCGGGGCTTTCCTACGAGCAGTACTTC. Translating it yields CASSAVAGLSYEQYF.

The chain has TRBV12-3 or TRBV12-4 and TRBJ1-4, with D unclear. Trimming removed 3 bases at V and 7 bases at J, with 9 bases between. The CDR3 is 13 residues long. The CDR3 spells CASSLSGTEKLFF. CDR3 nucleotides: TGTGCCAGCAGTTTGTCGGGTACTGAAAAACTGTTTTTT.

This clonotype was seen more than once but under ten times. V and J are TRBV20-1 and TRBJ1-3; tentatively, D is TRBD1 (5 bases). Deletions cut 5 bases from V and 6 bases from J, with 17 bases between. This CDR3 comprises 14 residues. Germline-derived CDR1 and CDR2 are DFQATT and SNEGSKA (reference sequence). Here the CDR3 reads CSARIGQGPNTIYF. The CDR3 bases are TGCAGTGCTCGGATCGGGCAGGGTCCAAACACCATATATTTT.

This clonotype has a handful of counts. This rearrangement joins TRBV30 to TRBJ1-3; 9 bases are a match to TRBD1. V lost 4 bases, J lost 11 bases, and 9 bases stayed unmatched. The CDR3 is made up of 13 amino acids. The germline CDR1 and CDR2 sequences are GTSNPN and SVGIG (reference sequence). The CDR3 DNA follows: TGTGCCTGGACTCCGGGACAGGGATTCCCCATATATTTT. This gives the protein CAWTPGQGFPIYF.

The sample holds a few counts of this clonotype. The genes are TRBV5-1 and TRBJ1-2; D is unresolved. The CDR3 is made up of 15 amino acids. Germline CDR1 SGHRS, CDR2 YFSETQ. Trimming took 4 bases from V and 0 from J, leaving 13 bases between them. The CDR3 spells CASSLGVRSNYGYTF. The CDR3 DNA follows: TGCGCCAGCAGCCTGGGAGTCCGGTCTAACTATGGCTACACCTTC. The whole variable domain, filled in from reference TRBV5-1 and TRBJ1-2, reads KAGVTQTPRYLIKTRGQQVTLSCSPISGHRSVSWYQQTPGQGLQFLFEYFSETQRNKGNFPGRFSGRQFSNSRSEMNVSTLELGDSALYLCASSLGVRSNYGYTFGSGTRLTVV.

This clonotype was detected only a few times. This sequence joins TRBV18 and TRBJ1-4, with D perhaps TRBD1 (6 bases). The CDR3 runs to 13 residues. Germline values: CDR1 KGHSH, CDR2 LQKENI. V gave up 3 bases and J gave up 8 bases, with 10 bases separating them. This CDR3 is CASSPGQAEKLFF. The CDR3 region has the DNA TGTGCCAGCTCACCGGGACAAGCAGAAAAACTGTTTTTT.

A few counts support this clonotype. This chain connects TRBV9 to TRBJ2-3; D uncertain. With 4 bases removed from V and 3 bases from J, the gap between germline ends came to 9 bases. CDR3 length equals 13 residues. Germline-derived CDR1 and CDR2 are SGDLS and YYNGEE. CDR3 DNA: TGTGCCAGCAGCAACACCAAAACAGATACGCAGTATTTT. This translates into CASSNTKTDTQYF.

The V call is TRBV15, the J call TRBJ2-7; D might be TRBD1 (6 bases). Trimming took 2 bases from V and 3 from J, leaving 14 bases between them. Germline V lookup: CDR1 LNHNV, CDR2 YYDKDF (reference sequence). The CDR3 has 15 amino acids. The CDR3 DNA reads TGTGCCACCAGCAGATACTCGACAGGCCACTACGAGCAGTACTTC. As protein: CATSRYSTGHYEQYF.

The V and J genes are TRBV4-3 and TRBJ2-1; the D gene is possibly TRBD2 (5 bases). V was trimmed by 4 bases and J by 6 bases, leaving 13 bases between them. The CDR3 is 14 residues long. Germline loops: CDR1 LGHNA, CDR2 YSLEER. The CDR3 DNA follows: TGCGCCAGCAGCCCAGACCGCCGGGGCAATGAGCAGTTCTTC. The encoded protein is CASSPDRRGNEQFF.

V usage is TRBV14 and J usage is TRBJ1-2; D is undetermined. CDR3 length: 17 residues. The ends were cut back, 3 bases at V and 4 bases at J, with 21 bases in the middle. Per the germline V gene, CDR1 is SGHDN and CDR2 is FVKESK. The CDR3 region has the DNA TGTGCCAGCAGCCAGTTGCTTTCGGTGGGCGCAAGCTATGGCTACACCTTC. The encoded protein is CASSQLLSVGASYGYTF.

This clonotype appeared many times. The V and J genes are TRBV20-1 and TRBJ2-3; D remains unclear. Germline values: CDR1 DFQATT, CDR2 SNEGSKA (reference sequence). The CDR3 has 13 amino acids. With 3 bases removed from V and 2 bases from J, the gap between germline ends came to 9 bases. The CDR3 nucleotides read TGCAGTGCTAGTTCCGGATACACAGATACGCAGTATTTT. It encodes CSASSGYTDTQYF.

This clonotype was counted many times. The chain couples TRBV4-3 to TRBJ1-4, with a weak D call TRBD1 (5 bases). V lost 0 bases and J lost 8, with 7 bases in between. The CDR3 contains 13 residues. Germline V CDR1 and CDR2: LGHNA, YSLEER. In DNA form, the CDR3 reads TGCGCCAGCAGCCAAGAACGGGGGGAAAAACTGTTTTTT. Residues: CASSQERGEKLFF.

This clonotype was seen more than once but under ten times. The V gene is TRBV7-3, the J gene TRBJ1-2, with a weak D call TRBD1 (5 bases). Germline V gene sequence: CDR1 SGHTA, CDR2 FQGTGA. This CDR3 is 16 amino acids long. Trimming took 0 bases from V and 8 from J, leaving 19 bases between them. The CDR3, as DNA: TGTGCCAGCAGCTTAACCCGCGACAGCCCTTCAAGAGGCTACACCTTC. This codes for CASSLTRDSPSRGYTF.

This clonotype was counted ten times or more. The chain joins TRBV20-1 to TRBJ2-7; D is unclear. Per germline, CDR1 DFQATT and CDR2 SNEGSKA (reference sequence). This CDR3 contains 13 residues. Trimming pared 6 bases from V and 1 base from J, leaving 13 bases between. The DNA for the CDR3 is TGCAGTGCCGAGGACCATCGATCCTACGAGCAGTACTTC. This gives the protein CSAEDHRSYEQYF.

The rearrangement uses TRBV24-1 and TRBJ2-3; D is undetermined. The CDR3 length is 16 residues. V lost 0 bases and J 1 base, leaving 10 bases between the germline ends. Germline CDR1 is KGHDR and CDR2 is SFDVKD. This chain's CDR3 is CATSDLKVYGTDTQYF. The CDR3 coding sequence is TGTGCCACCAGTGATTTGAAGGTATACGGCACAGATACGCAGTATTTT.

This clonotype was detected a few times. V is TRBV7-8 and J is TRBJ2-1; D is undetermined. Germline V gene data show CDR1 as SGHVS and CDR2 as FQNEAQ. CDR3 length: 16 amino acids. Trimming cost V 3 bases and J 10 bases, with 22 bases left between them. CDR3: CASSFGWLTSSLEQFF. CDR3 nucleotide sequence: TGTGCCAGCAGCTTTGGTTGGCTAACTTCGTCTTTGGAGCAGTTCTTC.

The gene calls are TRBV6-5 and TRBJ2-1; D is unresolved. The ends were cut back, 1 base at V and 3 bases at J, with 7 bases in the middle. Germline V gene lookup returns CDR1 MNHEY and CDR2 SVGAGI. The CDR3 length is 14 residues. CDR3 sequence (DNA): TGTGCCAGCAGTTACTTGGAGAGCTACAATGAGCAGTTCTTC. It specifies CASSYLESYNEQFF.

This clonotype was found a few times. V gene TRBV4-2 combines with J gene TRBJ2-7; TRBD2 matches 9 bases. The germline V gene has CDR1 LGHNA and CDR2 YNFKEQ. The CDR3 loop spans 19 amino acids. V trimming: 4 bases; J trimming: 5 bases; junction bases outside the gene matches: 21. The CDR3 DNA follows: TGTGCCAGCAGCCCATGGGTGGTAGCTAGCGGGACGGATCGGAACGAGCAGTACTTC. Translating gives CASSPWVVASGTDRNEQYF.

This clonotype came up a few times. This chain links TRBV7-2 with TRBJ2-5; D remains ambiguous. CDR3 length: 13 amino acids. V was clipped by 5 bases and J by 5 bases, with 12 bases between them. Per the germline V gene, CDR1 is SGHTA and CDR2 is FQGNSA. CDR3 region: CASSTERWETQYF. The CDR3 nucleotides read TGTGCCAGCAGCACCGAGCGCTGGGAGACCCAGTACTTC.